Below are 15 T cell receptor beta chains sequenced from a single sample in a study of early stage breast cancer tumors. Sequenced by immunoSEQ multiplex PCR; TCRdb stores in-frame clones only, minus some. The table records tens of thousands of clones, 60% to 85% of them present only once. Sample: blood. These receptors all come from a person aged 25 to 45 with breast cancer.

The CDR3 region is CASSEAKIGTFGPGELFF. CDR3 sequence (DNA): TGTGCCAGCAGTGAAGCGAAAATAGGGACTTTCGGGCCCGGGGAGCTGTTTTTT. V usage is TRBV6-1 and J usage is TRBJ2-2; D possibly corresponds to TRBD2 (6 bases). The V gene lost 0 bases and the J gene lost 6 bases, with 20 bases spanning the gap. The CDR3 is made up of 18 amino acids. Germline values: CDR1 MNHNS, CDR2 SASEGT.

J is TRBJ2-7 and V is TRBV10-2, with TRBD2 as a possible D gene (5 bases). This CDR3 is built from 15 residues. The V gene's germline CDR1 is WSHSY and CDR2 SAAADI. The ends were cut back, 2 bases at V and 4 bases at J, with 15 bases in the middle. DNA of the CDR3: TGCGCCAGCAGTGAGGGGGTAGCGACCTTTTACGAGCAGTACTTC. This translates into CASSEGVATFYEQYF.

The rearrangement joins TRBV19 to TRBJ2-2; D not certain. The germline CDR1 and CDR2 sequences are LNHDA and SQIVND (reference sequence). V lost 2 bases and J 2 bases, leaving 12 bases between the germline ends. This CDR3 spans 16 amino acids. CDR3 coding DNA: TGTGCCAGTAGTATAAATCCACCCCCTAACACCGGGGAGCTGTTTTTT. Translated, it gives CASSINPPPNTGELFF.

This sequence joins TRBV4-2 and TRBJ2-3, with 9 bases lining up with TRBD2. The CDR3 totals 15 residues. V shed 10 bases, J shed 1 base, and the junction held 9 bases outside the gene matches. Looked up from germline, CDR1 is LGHNA and CDR2 is YNFKEQ. The CDR3 spells CAIHGLAGRTDTQYF. The CDR3 coding sequence is TGTGCCATCCACGGGCTAGCGGGGCGCACAGATACGCAGTATTTT.

CDR3 bases: TGTGCCAGCAGCCCCGAGTGGGTGGGGGCTGGGCAGTTCTTC. Amino acid sequence: CASSPEWVGAGQFF. The chain employs TRBV5-5 and TRBJ2-1; a weak D match, TRBD1 (6 bases). Trimming left V 4 bases short and J 12 bases short, with 20 bases between. The germline V gene encodes CDR1 SGHKS and CDR2 YYEKEE (reference sequence). The CDR3 runs 14 residues. The full variable domain, with the rest looked up from reference TRBV5-5 and TRBJ2-1, is DAGVTQSPTHLIKTRGQQVTLRCSPISGHKSVSWYQQVLGQGPQFIFQYYEKEERGRGNFPDRFSARQFPNYSSELNVNALLLGDSALYLCASSPEWVGAGQFFGPGTRLTVL.

V gene TRBV7-2 combines with J gene TRBJ1-1, with a tentative D call TRBD1 (5 bases). With 3 bases removed from V and 1 base from J, the gap between germline ends came to 6 bases. CDR3 length equals 13 residues. Germline V lookup: CDR1 SGHTA, CDR2 FQGNSA. The CDR3 loop is CASSLTENTEAFF. For the CDR3, the DNA is TGTGCCAGCAGCTTGACAGAGAACACTGAAGCTTTCTTT.

This sequence joins TRBV11-3 and TRBJ2-7, with D possibly TRBD2 on 6 matching bases. The CDR3 runs 15 residues. CDR1 and CDR2 from the germline V gene are SGHNT and YENEEA. V lost 1 base to trimming and J lost 3 bases, with 13 bases between them. CDR3 DNA: TGTGCCAGCAGCTTAGGGAGGGGCCCGAACTACGAGCAGTACTTC. Protein sequence: CASSLGRGPNYEQYF.

The gene calls are TRBV6-5 and TRBJ1-5; D is perhaps TRBD1 (5 bases). The CDR3 runs to 15 residues. With 8 bases removed from V and 0 bases from J, the gap between germline ends came to 14 bases. Germline loops: CDR1 MNHEY, CDR2 SVGAGI. The CDR3 DNA reads as TGTGCCAGCGCTAGGGACGCCTATAGCAATCAGCCCCAGCATTTT. Translated: CASARDAYSNQPQHF.

The rearrangement uses TRBV18 and TRBJ2-7, with D unclear. V was cut by 3 bases and J by 0 bases, with 3 bases left in between. The CDR3 is 12 amino acids. Per the germline V gene, CDR1 is KGHSH and CDR2 is LQKENI. This CDR3 is CASSPSSYEQYF. The DNA of the CDR3 is TGTGCCAGCTCACCCTCCTCCTACGAGCAGTACTTC.

This clone occurred a few times. The gene calls are TRBV6-6 and TRBJ1-1; a weak D match, TRBD1 (5 bases). The CDR3 sequence is 13 residues long. The V end was cut by 6 bases, the J end by 1 base, with 9 bases between. CDR1 and CDR2 from the germline V gene are MNHNY and SVGAGI (reference sequence). The CDR3 DNA reads TGTGCCAGCAGATGGGACGCGAACACTGAAGCTTTCTTT. Protein product: CASRWDANTEAFF.

Only a few counts were recorded for this clone. The genes are TRBV7-2 and TRBJ2-1, with 10 bases fitting TRBD2. The V segment lost 0 bases and the J segment 3 bases; nucleotides outside the gene matches: 2. Germline CDR1 and CDR2: SGHTA and FQGNSA. CDR3 length equals 16 residues. The CDR3 DNA is TGTGCCAGCAGCTTAGCACTAGCGGGACTCTACAATGAGCAGTTCTTC. Amino acids: CASSLALAGLYNEQFF.

The chain is built from TRBV9 and TRBJ2-7; a weak D match, TRBD2 (6 bases). CDR3 length equals 13 residues. The V gene lost 6 bases and the J gene lost 6 bases, with 16 bases spanning the gap. Germline CDR1 SGDLS, CDR2 YYNGEE. The CDR3 region has the DNA TGTGCCAGCACCTCTCGGGTGGGGGGCGAGCAGTACTTC. Its protein product is CASTSRVGGEQYF.

The rearrangement links TRBV11-2 to TRBJ1-1; tentative D call: TRBD1 (6 bases). Per the germline V gene, CDR1 is SGHAT and CDR2 is FQNNGV. V lost 1 base and J 4 bases, leaving 10 bases between the germline ends. This CDR3 comprises 14 residues. The CDR3 protein is CASSLAQGVTEAFF. CDR3 coding DNA: TGTGCCAGCAGCTTAGCACAGGGTGTCACTGAAGCTTTCTTT.

The chain combines TRBV11-1 with TRBJ2-1; no clear D gene. From germline, CDR1 is SGHAT and CDR2 FQDESV (reference sequence). The CDR3 covers 11 residues. Between the trimmed V and J ends, which lost 1 base and 8 bases, there was a span of 3 bases. CDR3 loop: CASSLGHEQFF. CDR3 DNA: TGTGCCAGCAGCTTAGGGCATGAGCAGTTCTTC.

The rearrangement joins TRBV6-1 to TRBJ2-7; D not certain. V dropped 7 bases and J dropped 6 bases, with 13 bases sitting between them. Germline V gives CDR1 MNHNS, CDR2 SASEGT. This CDR3 has 12 amino acids. The CDR3 spells CASNPSGSEQYF. The DNA of the CDR3 is TGTGCCAGCAACCCTTCTGGGTCCGAGCAGTACTTC.